What follows are 29 T cell receptor beta chains derived from one specimen sequenced in a study of T cells in Graves' hyperthyroidism and ophthalmopathy. Regions amplified from RNA transcripts were the TCR beta CDR3 regions. Carried out on the TCR CDR3, a first-round RT-PCR used the HTBI primer set. TCRdb recomputed calls from the multiplex PCR reads with MiXCR, one row per CDR3 protein. The data hold around 500,000 distinct CDR3 sequences, with approximately 15% observed a single time. The sample consisted of blood. The receptors were gathered from a woman aged 18-29 years with Graves' hyperthyroidism.

This clonotype appeared many times. The chain couples TRBV12-3 or TRBV12-4 to TRBJ1-1; D unclear. The CDR3 spans 13 residues. The V end lost 10 bases, the J end lost 5 bases, and 17 bases lay between the germline ends. This CDR3 is CATSGNVGTEAFF. The CDR3 region has the DNA TGTGCCACCTCCGGGAACGTAGGGACTGAAGCTTTCTTT.

The chain uses TRBV10-1 and TRBJ1-1, with unresolved D. CDR1 and CDR2 (germline): WNHNN, SYGVQD (reference sequence). Trimming took off 8 bases at V and 5 bases at J, with 9 bases between the two ends. The CDR3 extends over 11 amino acids. This CDR3 is CASHFSTEAFF. DNA for the CDR3: TGCGCCAGCCATTTTTCAACTGAAGCTTTCTTT.

This chain joins TRBV27 and TRBJ1-4, with a weak D call TRBD1 (5 bases). This CDR3 is 14 amino acids long. In germline, CDR1 is MNHEY, CDR2 SMNVEV (reference sequence). Trimming removed 6 bases from V and 4 bases from J, with 12 bases in between. The CDR3 sequence: CASRGESSNEKLFF. CDR3 coding DNA: TGTGCCAGCAGAGGGGAGTCAAGTAATGAAAAACTGTTTTTT.

This clonotype was counted ten times or more. The chain is built from TRBV10-3 and TRBJ1-1, with D maybe TRBD1 (5 bases). Per the germline V gene, CDR1 is ENHRY and CDR2 is SYGVKD. Trimming took 5 bases from V and 0 from J, leaving 16 bases between them. CDR3 length: 16 residues. CDR3 DNA: TGTGCCATCAGTACGAACAGAATGGGGGTGAACACTGAAGCTTTCTTT. Its protein product is CAISTNRMGVNTEAFF.

In this sample, this clonotype turned up many times. CDR3 sequence (DNA): TGTGCCAGTAGCCACCCCGGCTCCGGGACCCAGTACTTC. The encoded protein is CASSHPGSGTQYF. The chain uses TRBV19 and TRBJ2-5; unclear D gene. This CDR3 has 13 residues. Germline V gives CDR1 LNHDA, CDR2 SQIVND (reference sequence). Trimming shortened V by 6 bases and J by 7 bases, and 15 bases separated the two germline ends. Full variable domain (remainder filled in from reference TRBV19 and TRBJ2-5): DGGITQSPKYLFRKEGQNVTLSCEQNLNHDAMYWYRQDPGQGLRLIYYSQIVNDFQKGDIAEGYSVSREKKESFPLTVTSAQKNPTAFYLCASSHPGSGTQYFGPGTRLLVL.

This clonotype was detected only a few times. The chain combines TRBV27 with TRBJ1-2, with TRBD1 identical over 8 bases. Germline values: CDR1 MNHEY, CDR2 SMNVEV (reference sequence). The V segment lost 1 base and the J segment 6 bases; nucleotides outside the gene matches: 4. The length of the CDR3 is 14 residues. In DNA form, the CDR3 reads TGTGCCAGCAGTTTATGGGCAGGGGGCAATGGCTACACCTTC. As protein: CASSLWAGGNGYTF.

This clonotype has just a few counts. CDR3 protein: CASSLSGRAGEQFF. As DNA, the CDR3 is TGTGCCAGCAGCTTAAGCGGGAGGGCCGGTGAGCAGTTCTTC. The J gene is TRBJ2-1, the V gene TRBV7-3, with 9 bases fitting TRBD2. V shed 1 base, J shed 9 bases, and the junction held 4 bases outside the gene matches. The length of the CDR3 is 14 residues. CDR1 is SGHTA, CDR2 FQGTGA, per germline. The whole variable domain, remainder taken from reference TRBV7-3 and TRBJ2-1, is GAGVSQTPSNKVTEKGKYVELRCDPISGHTALYWYRQSLGQGPEFLIYFQGTGAADDSGLPNDRFFAVRPEGSVSTLKIQRTERGDSAVYLCASSLSGRAGEQFFGPGTRLTVL.

In this sample, this clonotype turned up many times. The V gene is TRBV11-2, the J gene TRBJ1-1; TRBD1 matches at 10 bases. Looked up from germline, CDR1 is SGHAT and CDR2 is FQNNGV. There are 15 residues in the CDR3. Losses at the gene ends were 4 bases for V and 8 bases for J; bases not matched to a gene: 10. The CDR3 DNA reads TGTGCCAGCAGCTATGGACAGGGGGTGAGTTTAGAAGCTTTCTTT. Encoded protein: CASSYGQGVSLEAFF.

This clonotype was observed at least ten times. The V gene is TRBV10-1, the J gene TRBJ1-2; 8 bases map to TRBD1. Germline assignment: CDR1 WNHNN and CDR2 SYGVQD (reference sequence). The CDR3 is 16 residues long. The J segment lost 4 bases and the V segment lost 0 bases, leaving 7 bases of the junction unmatched. Written as DNA, the CDR3 is TGCGCCAGCAGTGAGTCGATCGGGACAGGCCTCTATGGCTACACCTTC. The encoded protein is CASSESIGTGLYGYTF.

In its sample, this clonotype was seen many times. The chain links TRBV5-1 to TRBJ2-3; D remains ambiguous. V was clipped by 2 bases and J by 2 bases, with 9 bases between them. The CDR3 has 14 amino acids. Looked up from germline, CDR1 is SGHRS and CDR2 is YFSETQ. The CDR3 sequence: CASSFLRITDTQYF. Here the CDR3 DNA reads TGCGCCAGCAGCTTTCTGAGGATCACAGATACGCAGTATTTT.

Many counts were recorded for this clonotype. The J gene is TRBJ1-2, the V gene TRBV5-5; D is unclear. This CDR3 contains 14 residues. Trimming took off 1 base at V and 0 bases at J, with 7 bases between the two ends. The V gene's germline CDR1 is SGHKS and CDR2 YYEKEE (reference sequence). As DNA, the CDR3 is TGTGCCAGCAGCTTGACATCCCCTAACTATGGCTACACCTTC. Amino acid sequence: CASSLTSPNYGYTF. The full variable domain, completed using reference TRBV5-5 and TRBJ1-2, is DAGVTQSPTHLIKTRGQQVTLRCSPISGHKSVSWYQQVLGQGPQFIFQYYEKEERGRGNFPDRFSARQFPNYSSELNVNALLLGDSALYLCASSLTSPNYGYTFGSGTRLTVV.

The chain uses TRBV6-1 and TRBJ2-7; 10 bases fit TRBD2. CDR1 is MNHNS and CDR2 is SASEGT in the germline V gene. The CDR3 sequence is 13 residues long. Trimming removed 6 bases from V and 7 bases from J; junction bases left unmatched: 6. The CDR3 spells CASRSSGSLEQYV. CDR3 nucleotide sequence: TGTGCCAGCAGATCTAGCGGGAGCTTGGAGCAGTACGTC.

The chain uses TRBV6-1 and TRBJ2-1, with D possibly being TRBD2 (6 bases). Per germline, CDR1 MNHNS and CDR2 SASEGT. This CDR3 has 17 residues. Trimming took off 4 bases at V and 8 bases at J, with 24 bases between the two ends. In DNA form, the CDR3 reads TGTGCCAGCAGTGCTTATCCGGGACTTCAGAGATTAGATGAGCAGTTCTTC. This codes for CASSAYPGLQRLDEQFF.

The chain uses TRBV5-6 and TRBJ2-2; the match to TRBD2 covers 11 bases. CDR1 is SGHDT, CDR2 YYEEEE, per germline. CDR3 length equals 16 residues. Trimming cost V 2 bases and J 4 bases; bases outside gene matches: 4. CDR3 loop: CASSFPLAGGTGELFF. The CDR3 DNA reads TGTGCCAGCAGCTTTCCTCTAGCGGGAGGCACCGGGGAGCTGTTTTTT.

This clonotype came up a few times. The chain has TRBV7-3 and TRBJ2-2, with TRBD2 matching 8 bases. There are 16 residues in the CDR3. Trimming cost V 5 bases and J 4 bases; bases outside gene matches: 9. Germline assignment: CDR1 SGHTA and CDR2 FQGTGA. The CDR3 spells CASSPRTSSFTGELFF. The CDR3 nucleotides read TGTGCCAGCAGCCCTCGGACTAGCAGCTTCACCGGGGAGCTGTTTTTT.

This clonotype was recorded many times. The chain uses TRBV12-3 or TRBV12-4 and TRBJ1-4; 9 bases are a match to TRBD1. The V and J ends lost 5 bases and 5 bases, in that order; junction bases with no gene match: 6. This CDR3 contains 15 residues. For the CDR3, the DNA is TGTGCCAGCAGTCACCCGGGACAGGGCAATGAAAAACTGTTTTTT. The encoded protein is CASSHPGQGNEKLFF.

This clonotype was detected many times. V usage is TRBV12-3 or TRBV12-4 and J usage is TRBJ1-5; tentative D call: TRBD1 (5 bases). The CDR3 runs 15 residues. V was trimmed by 2 bases and J by 1 base, leaving 9 bases between them. The CDR3 DNA follows: TGTGCCAGCAGTTTATTTTCAGGGAGCAATCAGCCCCAGCATTTT. Protein sequence: CASSLFSGSNQPQHF.

This clonotype was found many times. The V gene is TRBV27, the J gene TRBJ2-7; the match to TRBD2 covers 12 bases. Germline V lookup: CDR1 MNHEY, CDR2 SMNVEV (reference sequence). This CDR3 comprises 15 residues. V dropped 5 bases and J dropped 4; count of bases not matched to a gene: 6. The CDR3 region is CASSRGLAGLYEQYV. Here the CDR3 DNA reads TGTGCCAGCAGTCGGGGACTAGCGGGTTTGTACGAGCAGTACGTC.

This clonotype appeared many times. The CDR3 is CASSINQAGRRFGYTF. CDR3 DNA sequence: TGTGCCAGTAGTATTAATCAGGCAGGGCGGCGTTTTGGCTACACCTTC. The gene calls are TRBV19 and TRBJ1-2; D might be TRBD1 (5 bases). V was cut by 3 bases and J by 7 bases, with 21 bases left in between. This CDR3 comprises 16 residues. Germline CDR1 LNHDA, CDR2 SQIVND (reference sequence).

This clonotype was seen repeatedly, ten times or more. The V gene is TRBV5-1, the J gene TRBJ1-1; D unclear. The V gene lost 4 bases and the J gene lost 0 bases, with 16 bases spanning the gap. Per the germline V gene, CDR1 is SGHRS and CDR2 is YFSETQ. The CDR3 runs 16 residues. This CDR3 is CASSPDGVSMNTEAFF. CDR3 in DNA: TGCGCCAGCAGCCCCGACGGCGTCAGCATGAACACTGAAGCTTTCTTT.

This clonotype showed up many times. The rearrangement uses TRBV12-3 or TRBV12-4 and TRBJ2-1; D perhaps matches TRBD2 (6 bases). This CDR3 region has 14 residues. Trimming left V 3 bases short and J 5 bases short, with 11 bases between. The CDR3 reads CASSFRGTNNEQFF. Written as DNA, the CDR3 is TGTGCCAGCAGTTTTCGCGGGACCAACAATGAGCAGTTCTTC.

This clonotype was observed a handful of times. The V call is TRBV6-1, the J call TRBJ2-4; D is ambiguous. Germline V gene lookup returns CDR1 MNHNS and CDR2 SASEGT. This CDR3 is 15 amino acids long. Trimming stripped 2 bases from V and 2 bases from J, with 10 bases between. In DNA form, the CDR3 reads TGTGCCAGCAGTGAACAGTATTATTCCAAAAACATTCAGTACTTC. Its protein product is CASSEQYYSKNIQYF.

The chain employs TRBV9 and TRBJ1-1, with D perhaps TRBD1 (6 bases). CDR1 and CDR2 from the germline V gene are SGDLS and YYNGEE. The CDR3 sequence is 14 residues long. V was shortened by 2 bases and J by 4 bases, with 12 bases between the two germline ends. The CDR3 protein is CASSVGGLATEAFF. Written as DNA, the CDR3 is TGTGCCAGCAGCGTCGGGGGGCTGGCCACTGAAGCTTTCTTT.

This clonotype was seen repeatedly, ten times or more. At one boundary the junction diverges from the germline segment, which might be a read error. This rearrangement joins TRBV19 to TRBJ2-1; 9 positions agree with TRBD1. The germline V gene has CDR1 LNHDA and CDR2 SQIVND (reference sequence). CDR3 length equals 18 residues. The CDR3 here is CTSSSKSPGQGSYNEQFF. DNA for the CDR3: TGTACCAGTAGTTCCAAGTCGCCGGGACAGGGCTCCTACAATGAGCAGTTCTTC.

In its sample, this clonotype was seen many times. The V and J genes are TRBV6-2 or TRBV6-3 and TRBJ2-1; 10 bases are a match to TRBD2. The CDR3 length is 17 residues. Germline V gives CDR1 MNHEY, CDR2 SVGEGT. V gave up 8 bases and J gave up 4 bases; unmatched junction bases: 14. CDR3 sequence: CASESPSSGRAYNEQFF. In DNA form, the CDR3 reads TGTGCCAGCGAAAGCCCTTCGAGCGGGAGGGCATACAATGAGCAGTTCTTC.

This clonotype has only a few counts. This chain connects TRBV3-1 to TRBJ1-3; D call uncertain. Germline V gene sequence: CDR1 LGHDT, CDR2 YNNKEL (reference sequence). The CDR3 is 12 residues long. Trimming took off 5 bases at V and 3 bases at J, with 5 bases between the two ends. The DNA of the CDR3 is TGTGCCAGCAGCGTAGGTGGAAACACCATATATTTT. Translating gives CASSVGGNTIYF. Combining the CDR3 with reference TRBV3-1 and TRBJ1-3 gives the whole variable domain DTAVSQTPKYLVTQMGNDKSIKCEQNLGHDTMYWYKQDSKKFLKIMFSYNNKELIINETVPNRFSPKSPDKAHLNLHINSLELGDSAVYFCASSVGGNTIYFGEGSWLTVV.

This clonotype was counted ten times or more. The chain recombines TRBV20-1 with TRBJ2-3, with D uncertain. The CDR3 covers 15 residues. Germline values: CDR1 DFQATT, CDR2 SNEGSKA (reference sequence). Trimming stripped 6 bases from V and 0 bases from J, with 16 bases between. DNA of the CDR3: TGCAGTGCCCGCGACTTCCAAGGGAGCACAGATACGCAGTATTTT. It encodes CSARDFQGSTDTQYF.

This clonotype was seen many times. This rearrangement joins TRBV7-9 to TRBJ2-1; 13 nucleotides match TRBD2. Germline trimming cut 5 bases from V and 5 bases from J; bases unmatched to any gene: 6. The V gene's germline CDR1 is SEHNR and CDR2 FQNEAQ (reference sequence). This CDR3 comprises 16 residues. CDR3 region: CASSVPGLAGNNEQFF. The CDR3 DNA reads as TGTGCCAGCAGCGTACCGGGACTAGCGGGAAACAATGAGCAGTTCTTC.

The chain joins TRBV7-3 to TRBJ2-2; D is possibly TRBD2 (5 bases). The CDR3 loop spans 18 amino acids. CDR1 SGHTA and CDR2 FQGTGA come from the germline V gene. V was shortened by 4 bases and J by 0 bases, with 18 bases between the two germline ends. The CDR3 region has the DNA TGTGCCAGCAGCTCGGGGTACGCCGGTTCCCCGAACACCGGGGAGCTGTTTTTT. Protein sequence: CASSSGYAGSPNTGELFF.